These 13 T cell receptor beta chains were all obtained from the same sample, sequenced in a study of T-cell memory formation after mild COVID-19. A single record per CDR3 protein comes from TCRdb applying MiXCR to the 5' RACE reads. Counted here are roughly 130,000 distinct CDR3 sequences, approximately 17% occurring once; the ten biggest clones make up 4.5% to 6.5%. The sequenced sample consisted of PBMCs or a T cell subset sorted from them (not recorded which). The receptor source for this set is a man aged 18 to 30 who had mild COVID-19 (a few samples of this study predate the infection). Cell type and time point are not known.

This clonotype appeared many times. This sequence joins TRBV12-3 or TRBV12-4 and TRBJ2-2, with D maybe TRBD1 (6 bases). Trimming shortened V by 3 bases and J by 1 base, and 12 bases separated the two germline ends. There are 16 residues in the CDR3. CDR3 residues: CASSFRGGKNTGELFF. The DNA of the CDR3 is TGTGCCAGCAGTTTCAGAGGGGGAAAGAACACCGGGGAGCTGTTTTTT.

The rearrangement uses TRBV2 and TRBJ2-2, with 8 bases identical to TRBD2. Per germline, CDR1 SNHLY and CDR2 FYNNEI. The CDR3 has 15 amino acids. V lost 2 bases to trimming and J lost 2 bases; unmatched junction nucleotides: 1. The CDR3 nucleotides read TGTGCCAGCAGTGAAACTAGCGGAAACACCGGGGAGCTGTTTTTT. Its translation is CASSETSGNTGELFF.

The V gene is TRBV7-9, the J gene TRBJ2-7, with 8 bases matching TRBD2. In germline, CDR1 is SEHNR, CDR2 FQNEAQ (reference sequence). The CDR3 totals 14 residues. V shed 5 bases and J 5 bases; nucleotides not matched to a gene: 8. For the CDR3, the DNA is TGTGCCAGCAGCGGTACCGGGGGGGGCCACGAGCAGTACGTC. Its translation is CASSGTGGGHEQYV.

The chain carries TRBV5-1 and TRBJ2-5; D is uncertain. This CDR3 is 16 amino acids long. Germline V gene lookup returns CDR1 SGHRS and CDR2 YFSETQ. Trimming stripped 5 bases from V and 5 bases from J, with 22 bases between. CDR3 residues: CASRMRSDPRAETQYF. The CDR3 nucleotides read TGCGCCAGCAGAATGCGGTCTGATCCTAGGGCGGAGACCCAGTACTTC.

This chain connects TRBV7-9 to TRBJ1-1; no definite D call. Trimming pared 1 base from V and 0 bases from J, leaving 15 bases between. Germline CDR1 is SEHNR and CDR2 is FQNEAQ (reference sequence). The CDR3 is 17 amino acids. The CDR3 here is CASSLGGAVDLNTEAFF. The CDR3 DNA follows: TGTGCCAGCAGCTTAGGAGGCGCTGTGGACTTGAACACTGAAGCTTTCTTT.

This clonotype has more than one count but fewer than ten. The genes are TRBV7-9 and TRBJ2-3; D may be TRBD2 (5 bases). CDR1 and CDR2 (germline): SEHNR, FQNEAQ (reference sequence). The CDR3 has 15 residues. The germline V and J ends were trimmed by 5 bases and 2 bases, with 14 bases remaining between them. The CDR3 region is CASSPVGSYTDTQYF. CDR3 nucleotide sequence: TGTGCCAGCAGCCCCGTGGGGAGTTACACAGATACGCAGTATTTT.

In this sample, this clonotype turned up a few times. The rearrangement links TRBV6-1 to TRBJ1-3, with a possible D match to TRBD1 (5 bases). Germline CDR1 and CDR2: MNHNS and SASEGT. This CDR3 region has 13 residues. Trimming removed 7 bases from V and 4 bases from J, with 11 bases in between. The CDR3 nucleotides read TGTGCCAGCACTTACCAGGGAGGAAACACCATATATTTT. Its protein product is CASTYQGGNTIYF.

This clonotype was observed a handful of times. This chain connects TRBV5-1 to TRBJ2-5; 10 bases agree with TRBD2. The CDR3 totals 14 residues. Germline V gene lookup returns CDR1 SGHRS and CDR2 YFSETQ. V gave up 9 bases and J gave up 2 bases; unmatched junction bases: 7. The chain's CDR3 is CATKGLAVQETQYF. The CDR3 DNA sequence: TGCGCCACCAAAGGACTAGCGGTTCAAGAGACCCAGTACTTC.

The genes are TRBV5-5 and TRBJ2-4; D is undetermined. Deletions cut 1 base from V and 0 bases from J, with 14 bases between. The CDR3 extends over 17 amino acids. The germline V gene has CDR1 SGHKS and CDR2 YYEKEE (reference sequence). The CDR3 sequence is CASSLPLLTKAKNIQYF. CDR3 DNA: TGTGCCAGCAGCTTGCCCTTGCTCACCAAAGCCAAAAACATTCAGTACTTC.

This clonotype appeared a few times. The chain carries TRBV4-3 and TRBJ2-5; maybe TRBD1 (6 bases). V was shortened by 5 bases and J by 2 bases, with 18 bases between the two germline ends. CDR3 length: 16 amino acids. In germline, CDR1 is LGHNA, CDR2 YSLEER. DNA of the CDR3: TGCGCCAGCAGCAAACAGGGACCGAGGGTACAAGAGACCCAGTACTTC. This translates into CASSKQGPRVQETQYF.

In this sample, this clonotype turned up a few times. The chain couples TRBV9 to TRBJ2-1; the match to TRBD1 covers 8 bases. The CDR3 is 14 residues long. Germline V gene data show CDR1 as SGDLS and CDR2 as YYNGEE. V lost 4 bases, J lost 6 bases, and 6 bases stayed unmatched. CDR3: CASSTQGQANEQFF. In nucleotides, the CDR3 is TGTGCCAGCAGCACCCAGGGACAGGCCAATGAGCAGTTCTTC. The full variable domain, its missing parts supplied by reference TRBV9 and TRBJ2-1, is DSGVTQTPKHLITATGQRVTLRCSPRSGDLSVYWYQQSLDQGLQFLIQYYNGEERAKGNILERFSAQQFPDLHSELNLSSLELGDSALYFCASSTQGQANEQFFGPGTRLTVL.

This chain joins TRBV7-3 and TRBJ2-3; 7 nucleotides line up with TRBD2. V lost 5 bases, J lost 5 bases, and 10 bases stayed unmatched. The CDR3 runs 15 residues. Germline-derived CDR1 and CDR2 are SGHTA and FQGTGA. CDR3 in DNA: TGTGCCAGCAGCCTGCAGGGCGGGGGAAGAGATACGCAGTATTTT. Translation gives CASSLQGGGRDTQYF.

The chain combines TRBV12-3 or TRBV12-4 with TRBJ1-2, with a weak D call TRBD1 (6 bases). The germline V and J ends were trimmed by 4 bases and 4 bases, with 16 bases remaining between them. The length of the CDR3 is 15 residues. CDR3 in DNA: TGTGCCAGCAGTTCGAGCATCAGGGGAAGCTATGGCTACACCTTC. This encodes CASSSSIRGSYGYTF.